This T cell receptor (beta chain) was sequenced in a study of shared clonotypes between healthy human individuals (dated by TCRdb to 2018 to 2021). Regarding the complete study: The cohort included three men and a couple of women between 18 and 49 years of age. Per donor, leukapheresis produced somewhere between about 0.8 and 9 billion PBMCs. Blood TCR repertoires of 5 or 6 healthy adults were deeply sequenced to estimate repertoire size and the extent of clonotype sharing between individuals. For each donor, CD4 naive and CD4 memory were each given three plates, CD8 naive was given two plates, and CD8 memory was given one plate. To increase sequencing depth and limit assay-specific biases, different laboratories used diverse techniques to prepare libraries and sequence TCR repertoires. Beyond this particular receptor, the publication reports: The small number of donors limited the genetic and exposure-history diversity represented. Larger estimated clonotype richness was generally found for naive subsets than for memory subsets. Sampling was limited to blood, and TCR repertoires in tissue likely differ from TCR repertoires in blood. Even with the large sequencing depth, rarefaction of the sorted-subset datasets indicated that sequencing was incomplete. Higher generation probabilities were observed for clonotypes shared by all four sorted-subset donors than for non-shared clonotypes. Pairwise subsampling led to the expectation that sequencing depth would affect the degree of clonotype sharing among donors. Across four donors, approximately 5% of naive CD4, approximately 4% of naive CD8, under 2.5% of memory CD4, and approximately 0.42% of memory CD8 clonotypes were shared.

TCR CDR3 regions were amplified from genomic DNA by multiplex PCR using the deep immunoSEQ assay. For each cell subset, the extracted genomic DNA was distributed evenly across all wells of several immunoSEQ 96-well plates, and each plate served as one replicate. For sorted subsets, around 200 ng genomic DNA, equal to about 30,000 T cell genomes, was loaded into each replicate PCR. Purified libraries were quantified with a Qubit 3.0 fluorometer, sized on a Bioanalyzer 2100, and re-quantified with the KAPA Library Quantification kit. Each immunoSEQ 96-well plate was sequenced on its own single-read 150-cycle Illumina NextSeq 550 flow cell. The paper's data handling went like this. Because the immunoSEQ output included only junctional sequences and no quality scores, the filtering could not be the same as the filtering used for full-length reads. Sequences were annotated with PyIR, a Python wrapper for IgBLAST v1.9, using IMGT germline references to assign V/J genes and CDR3. Any read was removed if the V/J assignment was weak (E-value above 1e-6), the CDR3 was missing, or the read contained stop codons, out-of-frame junctions, or ambiguous translated residues. V3J clonotypes were defined by identical inferred V gene, J gene, and CDR3 amino acid sequence. The percentage overlap between two repertoires was calculated by dividing the number of shared unique clonotypes by the size of the smaller repertoire. Richness of each repertoire was evaluated using RTK rarefaction, the Chao1 estimator, and Recon v2.1 estimates of unobserved clonotypes. Generation probabilities for all TCRbeta clonotypes obtained by the gDNA method from four donors were computed using OLGA. The immuneACCESS repertoire file appears here via TCRdb, limited to in-frame rearrangements. These files lack a portion of the clones; in checked studies, under half of the deficit traces to unresolved V genes, and the cause of the others is not known. V and J calls and clone size are those listed in that table; D and trimming were worked out from the DNA. Counted in this sample were about 1.5 million clones; 95% to 99% of them appeared once. 0.4% to 0.45% of the sample lies in the top ten.

The donors were healthy, HIV-negative adults who had no recently reported acute infections or vaccinations. Only Caucasian adults living in Nashville, Tennessee, USA were represented among the donors. CD4+ T cells were enriched by magnetic negative selection; naive cells were then positively selected on CD45RA, and the negative fraction formed the memory subset. Blood was collected by leukapheresis, and PBMCs were isolated by Ficoll-Histopaque density gradient centrifugation and then cryopreserved in liquid nitrogen vapor phase. Analytical flow cytometry was used to check the purity and quantity of each magnetically sorted T cell population. Each sorted fraction had its genomic DNA isolated and then quantified by UV absorbance on a Nanodrop 2000c. Comments on this clone: What antigen it recognizes has not been identified. No much larger clone is present one base from it, and per-base qualities are unavailable.

Looking up the germline V gene (reference sequence) yields CDR1 LNHNV and CDR2 YYDKDF. The CDR3 starts with the cysteine, ends with the phenylalanine, and has 13 residues. Left in the record is the CDR3 DNA by itself, 39 bases read in frame from the first base. V is trimmed back by 8 bases and J by 4 bases, and the junction contains 7 bases that no gene match accounts for. This sequence originates from a man younger than 40 in good health. Specimen: naive CD4+ T cells sorted from blood. What this sample's cell subset or site label stands for: CD45RA+ positively selected. The rearrangement combines TRBV15 with TRBJ2-7; TRBD2 fits 8 bases in the junction. DNA sequence: TGTGCCACCTCGAGCGGGAGACGGTACGAGCAGTACTTC. Its protein is CATSSGRRYEQYF. Full variable domain (CDR3 extended with the reference TRBV15 and TRBJ2-7 proteins): DAMVIQNPRYQVTQFGKPVTLSCSQTLNHNVMYWYQQKSSQAPKLLFHYYDKDFNNEADTPDNFQSRRPNTSFCFLDIRSPGLGDTAMYLCATSSGRRYEQYFGPGTRLTVT.